This note documents a single T cell receptor beta chain sequence. Its matching antigen is unknown. The entry originates in a study of cytomegalovirus exposure and HLA in healthy donors. Overall study: Membership in the Caucasian-associated ancestry cluster was found for approximately 85% of roughly 400 genotyped donors. Study-wide results and caveats: In a later analysis, parvovirus B19, influenza, CMV and Epstein-Barr virus appeared linked to several top co-occurrence clusters. Specificity for CMV antigens was confirmed in vitro for a few of the CMV-associated chains.

In the PCR, 60 Vbeta and 13 Jbeta primers were used. Clones were read by immunoSEQ multiplex PCR, and TCRdb kept only the in-frame ones, dropping some. The data hold 160,000 or so clones, with 75% to 85% observed a single time. This TCR was recovered from a man aged 45-65 years in good health and CMV-seropositive. The sequenced sample was PBMCs.

The CDR3 protein is CASSLGGQGTEAFF. In DNA form, the CDR3 reads TGTGCCAGCAGCTTAGGGGGACAGGGGACTGAAGCTTTCTTT. The chain couples TRBV7-8 to TRBJ1-1; 10 bases agree with TRBD1. Germline CDR1 SGHVS, CDR2 FQNEAQ. The CDR3 covers 14 residues. V dropped 1 base and J dropped 5; count of bases not matched to a gene: 1.